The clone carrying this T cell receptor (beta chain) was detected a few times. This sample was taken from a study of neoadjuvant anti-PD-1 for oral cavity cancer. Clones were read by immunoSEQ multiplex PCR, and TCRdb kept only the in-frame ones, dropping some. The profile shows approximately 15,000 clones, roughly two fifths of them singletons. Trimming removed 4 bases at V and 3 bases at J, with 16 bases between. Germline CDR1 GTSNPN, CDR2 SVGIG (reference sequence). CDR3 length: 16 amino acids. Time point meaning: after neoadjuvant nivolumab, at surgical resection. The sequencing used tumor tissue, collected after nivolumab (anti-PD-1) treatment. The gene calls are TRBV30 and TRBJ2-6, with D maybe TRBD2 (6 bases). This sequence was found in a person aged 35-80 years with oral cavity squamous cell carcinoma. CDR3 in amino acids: CAWNLLGGSGANVLTF. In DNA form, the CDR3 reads TGTGCCTGGAACCTGCTGGGAGGCAGTGGGGCCAACGTCCTGACTTTC.